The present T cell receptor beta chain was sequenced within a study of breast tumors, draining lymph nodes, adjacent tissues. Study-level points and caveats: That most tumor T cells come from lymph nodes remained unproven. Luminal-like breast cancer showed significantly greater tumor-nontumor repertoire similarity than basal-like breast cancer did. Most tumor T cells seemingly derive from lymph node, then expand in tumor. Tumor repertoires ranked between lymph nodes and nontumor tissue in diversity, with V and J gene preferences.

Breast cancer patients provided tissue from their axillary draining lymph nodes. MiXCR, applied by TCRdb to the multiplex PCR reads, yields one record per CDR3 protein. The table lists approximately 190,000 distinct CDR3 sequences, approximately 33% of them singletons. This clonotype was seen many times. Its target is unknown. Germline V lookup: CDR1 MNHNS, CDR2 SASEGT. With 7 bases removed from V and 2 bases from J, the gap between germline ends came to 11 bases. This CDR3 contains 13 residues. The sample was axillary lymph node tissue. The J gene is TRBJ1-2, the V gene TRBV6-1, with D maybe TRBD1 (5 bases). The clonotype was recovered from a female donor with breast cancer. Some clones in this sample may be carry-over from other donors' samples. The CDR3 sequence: CASTRGRNYGYTF. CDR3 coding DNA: TGTGCCAGCACCCGGGGACGGAACTATGGCTACACCTTC.